The 5 T cell receptor beta chains below come from one sample, sequenced in a study of spatial heterogeneity in lung cancer (dated by TCRdb to between 2018 and 2020). The sample's time point label, in plain terms: sample taken at primary tumor resection. Receptor amplification or capture employed 5' RACE. Sequencing used a NextSeq 500. The raw public reads went through TCRdb reprocessing: fastp at Q25, MiXCR clone calling, in-frame beta chains kept. Each CDR3 protein appears once, grouped with its most common genes and DNA. A total of tens of thousands of distinct CDR3 sequences appear in this sample, approximately 8.1% of them only once. About 7% of the sample comes from the top ten. The input for sequencing was PBMCs, taken at surgery. These receptors originate from a male donor with early-stage non-small cell lung cancer.

V is TRBV7-2 and J is TRBJ2-3; D is undetermined. The CDR3 consists of 12 residues. With 5 bases removed from V and 2 bases from J, the gap between germline ends came to 5 bases. From germline, CDR1 is SGHTA and CDR2 FQGNSA. CDR3 sequence (DNA): TGTGCCAGCAGCCCCTTCACAGATACGCAGTATTTT. It translates to CASSPFTDTQYF.

Ten or more counts support this clonotype. The rearrangement links TRBV4-1 to TRBJ1-5; TRBD1 matches at 8 bases. V lost 3 bases and J lost 0; bases outside the gene matches: 7. There are 17 residues in the CDR3. Per the germline V gene, CDR1 is MGHRA and CDR2 is YSYEKL. CDR3: CASSQKQGDGSNQPQHF. CDR3 in DNA: TGCGCCAGCAGCCAGAAACAGGGGGACGGTAGCAATCAGCCCCAGCATTTT.

This clonotype was counted at least ten times. This sequence joins TRBV29-1 and TRBJ2-3; weak D call: TRBD2 (5 bases). Trimming took 4 bases from V and 4 from J, leaving 15 bases between them. The CDR3 extends over 14 amino acids. CDR1 and CDR2 from the germline V gene are SQVTM and ANQGSEA. The CDR3, as DNA: TGCAGCGTTGCCCTAGGGCTGAGGGCAGATACGCAGTATTTT. As protein: CSVALGLRADTQYF.

Only a few counts were recorded for this clonotype. V is TRBV18 and J is TRBJ2-5; 10 bases match TRBD1. The CDR3 is 14 amino acids. Germline V gene data show CDR1 as KGHSH and CDR2 as LQKENI. V lost 4 bases, J lost 5 bases, and 4 bases stayed unmatched. The chain's CDR3 is CASSRDRGLETQYF. Here the CDR3 DNA reads TGTGCCAGCTCACGAGACAGGGGGCTGGAGACCCAGTACTTC.

This clonotype was recorded many times. The V gene is TRBV5-1, the J gene TRBJ1-5, with unresolved D. V lost 4 bases to trimming and J lost 0 bases, with 14 bases between them. CDR3 size: 16 residues. Germline V lookup: CDR1 SGHRS, CDR2 YFSETQ. Written as DNA, the CDR3 is TGCGCCAGCAGCCTGAACTGGACCTATAGCAATCAGCCCCAGCATTTT. This gives the protein CASSLNWTYSNQPQHF.